The clone carrying this TCR beta chain was seen many times. This CDR3 spans 12 amino acids. Germline assignment: CDR1 KGHDR and CDR2 SFDVKD. Trimming left V 0 bases short and J 10 bases short, with 8 bases between. This entry belongs to a study of Graves' ophthalmopathy and Graves' hyperthyroidism. On the study more broadly: Before any treatment was given, at initial diagnosis, peripheral blood was collected.

Transcripts of RNA were the source for amplifying TCR beta CDR3 regions. HTBI primers were used in a first-round RT-PCR, which preceded a second-round multiplex PCR. MiXCR, applied by TCRdb to the multiplex PCR reads, yields one record per CDR3 protein. The profile covers approximately 640,000 distinct CDR3 sequences, with about two fifths appearing a single time and 3.3% taken by the ten largest. Ophthalmopathy donors were characterized by moderate-to-severe activity, CAS of at least 3, NOSPECS of at least 4, and duration under 3 months. The study excluded patients with other autoimmune diseases, uncontrolled infections, pregnancy or lactation.

The clonotype comes from an adult man with Graves' ophthalmopathy. Sequencing input: peripheral blood. The J gene is TRBJ1-1, the V gene TRBV24-1; D is perhaps TRBD1 (6 bases). CDR3 region: CATSDLGGRAFF. The CDR3, as DNA: TGTGCCACCAGTGATTTGGGGGGGCGAGCTTTCTTT.